These 27 T cell receptor beta chains were sequenced from one sample in a study of cytomegalovirus exposure and HLA in healthy donors. TCRdb keeps only in-frame clones here, not all; method: immunoSEQ multiplex PCR. Here the sample spans approximately 300,000 clones, 86% being singletons. Sequencing was performed on PBMCs. All receptors come from a young woman in good health and CMV-seronegative.

The V gene is TRBV4-2, the J gene TRBJ2-7; tentatively, D is TRBD2 (6 bases). This CDR3 comprises 15 residues. The germline V gene encodes CDR1 LGHNA and CDR2 YNFKEQ. Trimming shortened V by 5 bases and J by 6 bases, and 20 bases separated the two germline ends. CDR3 in DNA: TGTGCCAGCAGCTCCACCGGGACTGACTCCGGCGAGCAGTACTTC. This translates into CASSSTGTDSGEQYF.

The chain combines TRBV5-1 with TRBJ1-1; 7 positions agree with TRBD1. The CDR3 has 14 residues. J lost 0 bases, V lost 4 bases, and 3 bases had no gene match. Per the germline V gene, CDR1 is SGHRS and CDR2 is YFSETQ. Here the CDR3 reads CASSDDRVNTEAFF. In DNA, the CDR3 is TGCGCCAGCAGCGATGACAGGGTGAACACTGAAGCTTTCTTT.

The V and J genes are TRBV5-6 and TRBJ2-5; 9 bases align to TRBD1. This CDR3 has 15 amino acids. The ends lost 0 bases at V and 3 bases at J; junction bases unmatched: 3. In germline, CDR1 is SGHDT, CDR2 YYEEEE. As DNA, the CDR3 is TGTGCCAGCAGCTTGGTTGGGGACAGGGAAGAGACCCAGTACTTC. Amino acid sequence: CASSLVGDREETQYF.

The rearrangement uses TRBV10-2 and TRBJ2-7, with no clear D. The germline V gene has CDR1 WSHSY and CDR2 SAAADI. V gave up 3 bases and J gave up 3 bases, with 18 bases separating them. The CDR3 sequence is 16 residues long. CDR3 region: CASSDAATQSFYEQYF. DNA for the CDR3: TGCGCCAGCAGTGACGCGGCAACCCAATCATTCTACGAGCAGTACTTC.

This chain uses TRBV5-1 with TRBJ2-1; 11 bases fit TRBD2. The CDR3 consists of 16 residues. Germline V gene data show CDR1 as SGHRS and CDR2 as YFSETQ. Trimming removed 4 bases from V and 7 bases from J; junction bases left unmatched: 10. CDR3 nucleotide sequence: TGCGCCAGCAGCCCCCTAACTAGCGGGAGTGCGAATGAGCAGTTCTTC. Residues: CASSPLTSGSANEQFF.

Here the CDR3 reads CASSFGDRVLTEAFF. In nucleotides, the CDR3 is TGTGCCAGCAGTTTCGGGGACAGGGTTTTAACTGAAGCTTTCTTT. This sequence joins TRBV28 and TRBJ1-1; TRBD1 agrees at 9 bases. After removal of 3 bases from V and 5 bases from J, the junction contained 7 bases not matched to a gene. The CDR3 is 15 amino acids. Germline lookup yields CDR1 MDHEN and CDR2 SYDVKM.

This chain connects TRBV28 to TRBJ1-3; D ambiguous. CDR1 is MDHEN and CDR2 is SYDVKM in the germline V gene. This CDR3 comprises 14 residues. The ends were cut back, 4 bases at V and 4 bases at J, with 11 bases in the middle. The DNA of the CDR3 is TGTGCCAGCAGTTCCCCGGGGTCCGGAAACACCATATATTTT. Its translation is CASSSPGSGNTIYF.

The chain links TRBV2 to TRBJ1-5, with D possibly matching TRBD1 (5 bases). Germline CDR1 is SNHLY and CDR2 is FYNNEI. V dropped 3 bases and J dropped 16 bases, with 13 bases sitting between them. The CDR3 spans 11 residues. The CDR3 loop is CASSDGQGLHF. The DNA for the CDR3 is TGTGCCAGCAGTGATGGGCAGGGTTTACATTTT.

This clone was observed a handful of times. This sequence joins TRBV4-1 and TRBJ2-7; D is perhaps TRBD1 (6 bases). This CDR3 comprises 13 residues. The germline V gene encodes CDR1 MGHRA and CDR2 YSYEKL. Deletions cut 4 bases from V and 7 bases from J, with 14 bases between. CDR3 in amino acids: CASSPPHRVEQYF. CDR3 coding DNA: TGCGCCAGCAGCCCTCCGCACAGGGTTGAGCAGTACTTC.

The chain carries TRBV27 and TRBJ1-2, with a tentative D call TRBD1 (6 bases). Germline CDR1 reads MNHEY; CDR2 reads SMNVEV (reference sequence). The CDR3 length is 16 residues. The V end was cut by 1 base, the J end by 4 bases, with 16 bases between. The CDR3 region is CASSLFAHRETYGYTF. CDR3 nucleotide sequence: TGTGCCAGCAGTTTATTTGCCCACAGGGAGACCTATGGCTACACCTTC.

The chain carries TRBV27 and TRBJ2-3; 12 nucleotides agree with TRBD2. CDR1 and CDR2 from the germline V gene are MNHEY and SMNVEV (reference sequence). The CDR3 consists of 18 residues. Germline trimming cut 5 bases from V and 7 bases from J; bases unmatched to any gene: 16. The CDR3 DNA sequence: TGTGCCAGCAGTCCCAATACCCACTCACTAGCGGGAGGAAATACGCAGTATTTT. Amino acids: CASSPNTHSLAGGNTQYF.

The chain has TRBV13 and TRBJ1-2; a weak D match, TRBD1 (6 bases). V dropped 6 bases and J dropped 5 bases, with 13 bases sitting between them. The germline V gene has CDR1 PRHDT and CDR2 FYEKMQ (reference sequence). The CDR3 runs 13 residues. CDR3 nucleotide sequence: TGTGCCAGCAGTGGACAGCGGACTTATGGCTACACCTTC. Its translation is CASSGQRTYGYTF. The complete variable domain, with remaining parts taken from reference TRBV13 and TRBJ1-2, reads AAGVIQSPRHLIKEKRETATLKCYPIPRHDTVYWYQQGPGQDPQFLISFYEKMQSDKGSIPDRFSAQQFSDYHSELNMSSLELGDSALYFCASSGQRTYGYTFGSGTRLTVV.

V is TRBV2 and J is TRBJ2-1; 13 bases align to TRBD2. The CDR3 runs 12 residues. From germline, CDR1 is SNHLY and CDR2 FYNNEI. CDR3 amino acids: CAGLAGTNEQFF. CDR3 DNA: TGTGCGGGACTAGCGGGGACAAATGAGCAGTTCTTC.

This CDR3 reads CASSEGGRALGWETQYF. CDR3 in DNA: TGTGCCAGCAGTGAGGGCGGGAGGGCCCTCGGGTGGGAGACCCAGTACTTC. The J gene is TRBJ2-5, the V gene TRBV25-1; 9 bases match TRBD2. The germline V gene has CDR1 MGHDK and CDR2 SYGVNS. The CDR3 extends over 17 amino acids. V lost 3 bases to trimming and J lost 5 bases; unmatched junction nucleotides: 13.

The chain joins TRBV11-2 to TRBJ2-3; D is ambiguous. The germline V gene encodes CDR1 SGHAT and CDR2 FQNNGV. Trimming removed 5 bases from V and 10 bases from J, with 10 bases in between. The CDR3 consists of 11 residues. DNA of the CDR3: TGTGCCAGCAGCCCACTATACGCGCAGTATTTT. Encoded protein: CASSPLYAQYF.

The table lists this clone with a few counts. The rearrangement uses TRBV5-1 and TRBJ2-3, with D perhaps TRBD2 (6 bases). Deletions cut 2 bases from V and 1 base from J, with 11 bases between. Germline loops: CDR1 SGHRS, CDR2 YFSETQ. The CDR3 runs to 15 residues. As DNA, the CDR3 is TGCGCCAGCAGCTTTGGGGGAGGCGGCACAGATACGCAGTATTTT. The encoded protein is CASSFGGGGTDTQYF.

This clone was seen only once. The chain links TRBV9 to TRBJ1-2; D remains ambiguous. CDR1 SGDLS and CDR2 YYNGEE come from the germline V gene. Between the trimmed V and J ends, which lost 4 bases and 0 bases, there was a span of 16 bases. The CDR3 spans 16 residues. The CDR3: CASSLQPTDTNYGYTF. The CDR3 DNA reads as TGTGCCAGCAGCCTACAGCCGACGGATACTAACTATGGCTACACCTTC.

This chain uses TRBV7-6 with TRBJ2-7; D might be TRBD1 (6 bases). The CDR3 runs 13 residues. CDR1 SGHVS and CDR2 FNYEAQ come from the germline V gene. V was pared by 10 bases and J by 0 bases, with 13 bases between. The CDR3 here is CAIQGNNSYEQYF. The CDR3 nucleotides read TGTGCCATACAGGGAAACAACTCCTACGAGCAGTACTTC.

This clone was detected only once. This chain uses TRBV7-2 with TRBJ2-7; the D gene is possibly TRBD2 (6 bases). From germline, CDR1 is SGHTA and CDR2 FQGNSA. Trimming pared 5 bases from V and 2 bases from J, leaving 16 bases between. CDR3 length: 15 amino acids. CDR3 region: CASSIREPPPYEQYF. In DNA, the CDR3 is TGTGCCAGCAGCATCCGGGAGCCCCCGCCCTACGAGCAGTACTTC.

This clone was detected a few times. The chain links TRBV6-5 to TRBJ2-2; the D is unclear. The CDR3 has 14 residues. Germline V gives CDR1 MNHEY, CDR2 SVGAGI. The V end lost 0 bases, the J end lost 1 base, and 3 bases lay between the germline ends. The CDR3 DNA reads TGTGCCAGCAGTTACTCGCGGAACACCGGGGAGCTGTTTTTT. Its translation: CASSYSRNTGELFF.

This clone was observed a single time. The V and J genes are TRBV5-1 and TRBJ2-2; 7 nucleotides match TRBD2. The junction had 8 bases not matched to a gene; V was cut back by 1 base and J by 5 bases. The CDR3 covers 16 residues. Germline CDR1 SGHRS, CDR2 YFSETQ. The CDR3 loop reads CASSLRASGQTGELFF. The CDR3 DNA reads TGCGCCAGCAGCTTGAGGGCTAGCGGCCAAACCGGGGAGCTGTTTTTT.

This clone has only a few counts. V usage is TRBV2 and J usage is TRBJ1-2, with a tentative D call TRBD1 (6 bases). This CDR3 has 13 amino acids. With 4 bases removed from V and 6 bases from J, the gap between germline ends came to 12 bases. Germline lookup yields CDR1 SNHLY and CDR2 FYNNEI. DNA of the CDR3: TGTGCCAGCAGTGGACAGGAGTGGGATGGCTACACCTTC. It is translated as CASSGQEWDGYTF. Together with reference TRBV2 and TRBJ1-2, the CDR3 gives the full variable domain: EPEVTQTPSHQVTQMGQEVILRCVPISNHLYFYWYRQILGQKVEFLVSFYNNEISEKSEIFDDQFSVERPDGSNFTLKIRSTKLEDSAMYFCASSGQEWDGYTFGSGTRLTVV.

The V gene is TRBV9, the J gene TRBJ2-7, with TRBD1 matching over 9 bases. This CDR3 is 15 amino acids long. The V segment lost 3 bases and the J segment 7 bases; nucleotides outside the gene matches: 11. Germline loops: CDR1 SGDLS, CDR2 YYNGEE. The DNA of the CDR3 is TGTGCCAGCAGCGCTACGGGACAGGGCCTGCGGGAGCAGTACTTC. This codes for CASSATGQGLREQYF.

The chain employs TRBV6-5 and TRBJ1-1, with D perhaps TRBD1 (5 bases). V shed 6 bases and J shed 5 bases, with 13 bases lying between them. Germline lookup yields CDR1 MNHEY and CDR2 SVGAGI. The CDR3 is 13 residues long. CDR3 protein: CASSDSRTTEAFF. The CDR3, as DNA: TGTGCCAGCAGCGACAGCCGGACGACTGAAGCTTTCTTT.

The gene calls are TRBV9 and TRBJ2-7, with D perhaps TRBD2 (6 bases). This CDR3 is 15 amino acids long. In germline, CDR1 is SGDLS, CDR2 YYNGEE. Trimming left V 0 bases short and J 4 bases short, with 14 bases between. CDR3 protein: CASSVASGEIYEQYF. The CDR3 DNA reads TGTGCCAGCAGCGTAGCTTCGGGGGAGATTTACGAGCAGTACTTC. The variable domain in full, completed from reference TRBV9 and TRBJ2-7, reads DSGVTQTPKHLITATGQRVTLRCSPRSGDLSVYWYQQSLDQGLQFLIQYYNGEERAKGNILERFSAQQFPDLHSELNLSSLELGDSALYFCASSVASGEIYEQYFGPGTRLTVT.

This chain links TRBV28 with TRBJ1-2; weak D call: TRBD1 (5 bases). This CDR3 has 16 amino acids. V was shortened by 6 bases and J by 5 bases, with 22 bases between the two germline ends. CDR1 and CDR2 (germline): MDHEN, SYDVKM. The chain's CDR3 is CASRAPGGRGKYGYTF. CDR3 nucleotides: TGTGCCAGCAGGGCCCCGGGGGGTCGAGGGAAATATGGCTACACCTTC.

A few counts support this clone. CDR3 loop: CASSYSGGAQHF. CDR3 nucleotides: TGTGCCAGCAGTTACTCCGGGGGGGCCCAGCATTTT. This chain links TRBV6-6 with TRBJ1-5, with D possibly being TRBD1 (5 bases). This CDR3 has 12 residues. Trimming pared 0 bases from V and 11 bases from J, leaving 8 bases between. Germline CDR1 reads MNHNY; CDR2 reads SVGAGI (reference sequence).